The 10 T cell receptor beta chains listed next were all sequenced from one sample in a study of identical twins. TCRdb independently ran MiXCR on the 5' RACE reads; one entry per CDR3 protein. The sample carries some 500,000 distinct CDR3 sequences, 9.6% recorded once. The same specimen was also included in a second study, on yellow fever vaccine responses in identical twins.

Material: PBMCs. The receptors originated from a woman aged 18-29 years in good health.

The V and J genes are TRBV11-2 and TRBJ2-3; 9 bases map to TRBD1. J lost 3 bases, V lost 1 base, and 5 bases had no gene match. CDR1 is SGHAT and CDR2 is FQNNGV in the germline V gene. The CDR3 has 16 residues. The CDR3 sequence: CASSLGTGGATDTQYF. CDR3 in DNA: TGTGCCAGCAGCTTAGGCACAGGGGGCGCAACAGATACGCAGTATTTT.

The rearrangement joins TRBV6-5 to TRBJ1-2; D gene unclear. V gave up 2 bases and J gave up 4 bases, with 11 bases separating them. Germline values: CDR1 MNHEY, CDR2 SVGAGI. The CDR3 has 14 residues. For the CDR3, the DNA is TGTGCCAGCAGTTACGCGCGGGCTCCCTATGGCTACACCTTC. This codes for CASSYARAPYGYTF.

The V and J genes are TRBV2 and TRBJ2-1, with 10 bases that match TRBD2. Germline V CDR1 and CDR2: SNHLY, FYNNEI. V shed 6 bases and J 3 bases; nucleotides not matched to a gene: 11. There are 17 residues in the CDR3. CDR3 sequence: CASRASRLAGDYNEQFF. The CDR3 bases are TGTGCCAGCAGGGCCTCCCGACTAGCGGGTGACTACAATGAGCAGTTCTTC.

This clonotype has just a few counts. V is TRBV3-1 and J is TRBJ2-2, with 9 positions matching TRBD2. V lost 8 bases, J lost 5 bases, and 12 bases stayed unmatched. Germline values: CDR1 LGHDT, CDR2 YNNKEL (reference sequence). There are 16 residues in the CDR3. This CDR3 is CASLESGSGRTGELFF. The CDR3 nucleotides read TGTGCCAGCCTGGAGTCCGGTAGCGGGAGAACCGGGGAGCTGTTTTTT.

This clonotype was detected ten times or more. This chain links TRBV2 with TRBJ2-2, with 8 bases matching TRBD2. J gave up 4 bases and V 7 bases, and 11 bases lay outside the gene matches. The germline V gene encodes CDR1 SNHLY and CDR2 FYNNEI. This CDR3 has 16 residues. The CDR3 DNA sequence: TGTGCCAGCACCGAACGGGCGGGAGGAATCACCGGGGAGCTGTTTTTT. Encoded protein: CASTERAGGITGELFF.

This clonotype was detected ten times or more. The chain uses TRBV5-1 and TRBJ2-3; 7 bases line up with TRBD1. The CDR3 contains 16 residues. Germline V gene lookup returns CDR1 SGHRS and CDR2 YFSETQ. V shed 0 bases, J shed 2 bases, and the junction held 6 bases outside the gene matches. The CDR3 region is CASSLDRGLNTDTQYF. The CDR3 nucleotides are TGCGCCAGCAGCTTGGATAGGGGGCTCAACACAGATACGCAGTATTTT.

This clonotype occurred a few times. The rearrangement links TRBV7-9 to TRBJ2-5, with 10 positions matching TRBD1. CDR1 SEHNR and CDR2 FQNEAQ come from the germline V gene (reference sequence). The V segment lost 5 bases and the J segment 4 bases; nucleotides outside the gene matches: 7. The CDR3 covers 15 residues. The DNA of the CDR3 is TGTGCCAGCAGCCTCAATAGACAGGGGGCAGAGACCCAGTACTTC. Translation gives CASSLNRQGAETQYF.

This clonotype was found many times. The chain employs TRBV5-1 and TRBJ2-7; weak D call: TRBD2 (5 bases). The CDR3 is made up of 22 amino acids. V lost 4 bases, J lost 4 bases, and 39 bases lay in between. Germline CDR1 reads SGHRS; CDR2 reads YFSETQ. CDR3 bases: TGCGCCAGCAGCCCCGCGATCCCGCTACCCAAGCAAGGCCCCCGACTAATATACGAGCAGTACTTC. Protein sequence: CASSPAIPLPKQGPRLIYEQYF.

V usage is TRBV7-2 and J usage is TRBJ2-1; 7 positions agree with TRBD1. Per germline, CDR1 SGHTA and CDR2 FQGNSA. The V segment lost 1 base and the J segment 7 bases; nucleotides outside the gene matches: 10. The CDR3 contains 16 residues. Here the CDR3 reads CASSLVGLTGNNEQFF. As DNA, the CDR3 is TGTGCCAGCAGCTTAGTTGGGTTGACAGGGAATAATGAGCAGTTCTTC. The complete variable domain, with remaining parts taken from reference TRBV7-2 and TRBJ2-1, reads GAGVSQSPSNKVTEKGKDVELRCDPISGHTALYWYRQSLGQGLEFLIYFQGNSAPDKSGLPSDRFSAERTGGSVSTLTIQRTQQEDSAVYLCASSLVGLTGNNEQFFGPGTRLTVL.

Ten or more counts support this clonotype. Its ends do not fully match the called genes, so a read error is possible. CDR3 region: CASRLAGGSYNEQFF. The CDR3 nucleotides are TGTGCCAGCAGATTAGCGGGAGGATCTTACAATGAGCAGTTCTTC. V usage is TRBV7-2 and J usage is TRBJ2-1, with 10 bases matching TRBD2. Germline assignment: CDR1 SGHTA and CDR2 FQGNSA. The CDR3 is 15 residues long.